Each of the 27 T cell receptor beta chains below was sequenced from the same sample in a study of shared T cell receptors in the human thymus (dated by TCRdb to about 2021). Libraries were made using the immunoSEQ multiplex PCR assay. Held by TCRdb, this immuneACCESS table contains in-frame sequences only and omits some clones. Under half of the omission traces to an unresolved V gene where checked; the cause of the rest is unknown. Recorded for this sample are 640,000 or so clones; over 75% of them occurred a single time. Of the sample, more than 0.009% is held by the ten largest clones. These data are also associated with another study on human thymus T cells.

Sequencing input: thymocytes. These receptor sequences come from a boy under two years old with a congenital heart defect. Donor details come from another sample of the same person, matched by shared clones.

The chain is built from TRBV11-2 and TRBJ1-5; the match to TRBD1 covers 10 bases. Germline-derived CDR1 and CDR2 are SGHAT and FQNNGV. The V and J ends lost 4 bases and 0 bases, in that order; junction bases with no gene match: 9. CDR3 length equals 18 residues. CDR3 DNA sequence: TGTGCCAGCAGCTATCATGGGACAGGGGCCTATAGCAATCAGCCCCAGCATTTT. It translates to CASSYHGTGAYSNQPQHF. Filled out from reference TRBV11-2 and TRBJ1-5, the complete variable domain reads EAGVAQSPRYKIIEKRQSVAFWCNPISGHATLYWYQQILGQGPKLLIQFQNNGVVDDSQLPKDRFSAERLKGVDSTLKIQPAKLEDSAVYLCASSYHGTGAYSNQPQHFGDGTRLSIL.

The chain carries TRBV5-1 and TRBJ2-2, with a tentative D call TRBD1 (6 bases). The V gene lost 2 bases and the J gene lost 4 bases, with 9 bases spanning the gap. Germline CDR1 is SGHRS and CDR2 is YFSETQ. This CDR3 is 14 amino acids long. The CDR3 nucleotides are TGCGCCAGCAGCTTCGCCAGGGGCACCGGGGAGCTGTTTTTT. It specifies CASSFARGTGELFF. Supplemented by reference TRBV5-1 and TRBJ2-2, the full variable domain reads KAGVTQTPRYLIKTRGQQVTLSCSPISGHRSVSWYQQTPGQGLQFLFEYFSETQRNKGNFPGRFSGRQFSNSRSEMNVSTLELGDSALYLCASSFARGTGELFFGEGSRLTVL.

J is TRBJ2-3 and V is TRBV5-4; TRBD1 matches at 9 bases. Germline values: CDR1 SGHNT, CDR2 YYREEE (reference sequence). This CDR3 has 20 residues. The V and J ends lost 4 bases and 4 bases, in that order; junction bases with no gene match: 22. Here the CDR3 DNA reads TGTGCCAGCAGCGGACTAACCCCCCCACTATCGGGACAGGGATCAGATACGCAGTATTTT. Residues: CASSGLTPPLSGQGSDTQYF.

The chain combines TRBV28 with TRBJ2-7, with 10 nucleotides matching TRBD1. CDR1 and CDR2 (germline): MDHEN, SYDVKM. The CDR3 loop spans 16 amino acids. J gave up 5 bases and V 7 bases, and 14 bases lay outside the gene matches. Here the CDR3 reads CASIKRTGGDLDEQYF. The CDR3 bases are TGTGCCAGCATCAAGAGGACAGGGGGTGATTTGGACGAGCAGTACTTC. Using reference TRBV28 and TRBJ2-7 for the parts outside the CDR3, the full variable domain is DVKVTQSSRYLVKRTGEKVFLECVQDMDHENMFWYRQDPGLGLRLIYFSYDVKMKEKGDIPEGYSVSREKKERFSLILESASTNQTSMYLCASIKRTGGDLDEQYFGPGTRLTVT.

This clone was detected once. The chain is built from TRBV29-1 and TRBJ1-2; D is perhaps TRBD1 (5 bases). Looked up from germline, CDR1 is SQVTM and CDR2 is ANQGSEA. There are 13 residues in the CDR3. Trimming cost V 6 bases and J 5 bases, with 16 bases left between them. DNA for the CDR3: TGCAGCGTGGCAGGGTCTTTTGGTTATGGCTACACCTTC. As protein: CSVAGSFGYGYTF. Together with reference TRBV29-1 and TRBJ1-2, the CDR3 gives the full variable domain: SAVISQKPSRDICQRGTSLTIQCQVDSQVTMMFWYRQQPGQSLTLIATANQGSEATYESGFVIDKFPISRPNLTFSTLTVSNMSPEDSSIYLCSVAGSFGYGYTFGSGTRLTVV.

The J gene is TRBJ1-2, the V gene TRBV30; 9 nucleotides line up with TRBD1. CDR3 length: 17 amino acids. After removal of 0 bases from V and 3 bases from J, the junction contained 11 bases not matched to a gene. The germline CDR1 and CDR2 sequences are GTSNPN and SVGIG (reference sequence). CDR3 sequence reads: CAWSVRDRAPLYYGYTF. The CDR3 coding sequence is TGTGCCTGGAGTGTACGGGACAGGGCTCCCCTATACTATGGCTACACCTTC.

The chain links TRBV5-6 to TRBJ2-3; TRBD1 agrees at 7 bases. The germline V gene encodes CDR1 SGHDT and CDR2 YYEEEE. V gave up 0 bases and J gave up 1 base; unmatched junction bases: 8. The CDR3 contains 17 residues. CDR3 nucleotides: TGTGCCAGCAGCTTGGGACACAGGGGATTAGGCACAGATACGCAGTATTTT. Protein: CASSLGHRGLGTDTQYF.

V gene TRBV6-5 combines with J gene TRBJ2-5; TRBD2 is a possible D gene (6 bases). This CDR3 comprises 14 residues. Trimming removed 2 bases from V and 4 bases from J, with 11 bases in between. Germline V gene lookup returns CDR1 MNHEY and CDR2 SVGAGI. The CDR3 loop is CASSYPGRRETQYF. The CDR3 coding sequence is TGTGCCAGCAGTTACCCAGGGAGGCGAGAGACCCAGTACTTC.

The V and J genes are TRBV29-1 and TRBJ2-1, with 11 bases identical to TRBD2. CDR1 is SQVTM and CDR2 is ANQGSEA in the germline V gene. J gave up 9 bases and V 7 bases, and 8 bases lay outside the gene matches. This CDR3 has 13 amino acids. CDR3 bases: TGCAGCGAGACTAGCGGGGTGTGGGGTGAGCAGTTCTTC. As protein: CSETSGVWGEQFF.

This clone has just one count. The V gene is TRBV28, the J gene TRBJ2-7; D may be TRBD2 (6 bases). Trimming cost V 4 bases and J 4 bases, with 20 bases left between them. From germline, CDR1 is MDHEN and CDR2 SYDVKM. The CDR3 totals 16 residues. Here the CDR3 DNA reads TGTGCCAGCAGTTCCCCATGGGGGGAGCGAGAATACGAGCAGTACTTC. As protein: CASSSPWGEREYEQYF.

J is TRBJ2-7 and V is TRBV7-9; D is perhaps TRBD2 (5 bases). Looked up from germline, CDR1 is SEHNR and CDR2 is FQNEAQ (reference sequence). The CDR3 runs 18 residues. V lost 2 bases and J 0 bases, leaving 20 bases between the germline ends. This chain's CDR3 is CASSLKDLRTLNSYEQYF. CDR3 nucleotide sequence: TGTGCCAGCAGCTTAAAGGACTTAAGGACCCTTAACTCCTACGAGCAGTACTTC.

The chain recombines TRBV12-5 with TRBJ2-1; 8 nucleotides line up with TRBD2. This CDR3 contains 13 residues. Per the germline V gene, CDR1 is LGHNT and CDR2 is FRNRAP. The ends lost 3 bases at V and 5 bases at J; junction bases unmatched: 0. Written as DNA, the CDR3 is TGTGCTAGTGGTTTCGGGGGGGACAATGAGCAGTTCTTC. Translation: CASGFGGDNEQFF.

This sequence joins TRBV7-3 and TRBJ2-1; TRBD2 might be the D (5 bases). With 2 bases removed from V and 3 bases from J, the gap between germline ends came to 23 bases. This CDR3 is 19 amino acids long. Germline values: CDR1 SGHTA, CDR2 FQGTGA. CDR3 coding DNA: TGTGCCAGCAGCTTACGAGTGCCCGTACTAGTTTTCGGCTACAATGAGCAGTTCTTC. Translating it yields CASSLRVPVLVFGYNEQFF. Full variable domain (outside the CDR3, taken from reference TRBV7-3 and TRBJ2-1): GAGVSQTPSNKVTEKGKYVELRCDPISGHTALYWYRQSLGQGPEFLIYFQGTGAADDSGLPNDRFFAVRPEGSVSTLKIQRTERGDSAVYLCASSLRVPVLVFGYNEQFFGPGTRLTVL.

This chain links TRBV19 with TRBJ1-5; TRBD1 agrees at 7 bases. The length of the CDR3 is 17 residues. CDR1 and CDR2 (germline): LNHDA, SQIVND (reference sequence). The ends lost 7 bases at V and 4 bases at J; junction bases unmatched: 16. In DNA form, the CDR3 reads TGTGCCAGTACGCCGGACAGGAGAATAATGGGTAATCAGCCCCAGCATTTT. Its translation: CASTPDRRIMGNQPQHF.

This chain connects TRBV5-1 to TRBJ2-5; D is uncertain. The length of the CDR3 is 15 residues. V was trimmed by 1 base and J by 0 bases, leaving 10 bases between them. CDR1 and CDR2 (germline): SGHRS, YFSETQ. CDR3 DNA: TGCGCCAGCAGCTTGTATAAGGAGAACCAAGAGACCCAGTACTTC. It encodes CASSLYKENQETQYF.

The V gene is TRBV28, the J gene TRBJ2-7; D uncertain. This CDR3 has 16 residues. V was cut by 6 bases and J by 2 bases, with 20 bases left in between. CDR1 MDHEN and CDR2 SYDVKM come from the germline V gene. The CDR3: CASSPFPTLDTYEQYF. In DNA, the CDR3 is TGTGCCAGCAGCCCCTTCCCCACACTCGACACCTACGAGCAGTACTTC.

V usage is TRBV6-5 and J usage is TRBJ2-6; D gene uncertain. The germline V gene has CDR1 MNHEY and CDR2 SVGAGI. Trimming took 2 bases from V and 4 from J, leaving 6 bases between them. This CDR3 is 14 amino acids long. CDR3 DNA sequence: TGTGCCAGCAGTTACGAAGCGGGGGCCAACGTCCTGACTTTC. Amino acid sequence: CASSYEAGANVLTF.

The chain recombines TRBV25-1 with TRBJ2-6, with D unclear. This CDR3 is 16 amino acids long. Trimming pared 1 base from V and 3 bases from J, leaving 10 bases between. CDR1 MGHDK and CDR2 SYGVNS come from the germline V gene. Here the CDR3 reads CASSELPPGGANVLTF. CDR3 nucleotide sequence: TGTGCCAGCAGTGAATTACCCCCGGGTGGGGCCAACGTCCTGACTTTC.

This chain connects TRBV30 to TRBJ2-1; 9 bases match TRBD2. The CDR3 is 14 residues long. Germline CDR1 is GTSNPN and CDR2 is SVGIG (reference sequence). V shed 3 bases, J shed 3 bases, and the junction held 3 bases outside the gene matches. CDR3 in amino acids: CAWRTSGLYNEQFF. The CDR3, as DNA: TGTGCCTGGAGGACTAGCGGACTCTACAATGAGCAGTTCTTC.

CDR3 sequence reads: CATKNKGTSGTHEQYF. CDR3 nucleotides: TGTGCCACCAAAAATAAAGGGACTAGCGGGACCCACGAGCAGTACTTC. V is TRBV15 and J is TRBJ2-7; the match to TRBD2 covers 13 bases. Germline V lookup: CDR1 LNHNV, CDR2 YYDKDF (reference sequence). The CDR3 sequence is 16 residues long. V trimming: 7 bases; J trimming: 5 bases; junction bases outside the gene matches: 11.

This clone showed up just once. The chain combines TRBV7-2 with TRBJ2-7; 10 bases are a match to TRBD2. Germline CDR1 reads SGHTA; CDR2 reads FQGNSA. The CDR3 is 17 amino acids. V was pared by 1 base and J by 4 bases, with 10 bases of the junction left unmatched. The CDR3 DNA is TGTGCCAGCAGCTTAGGGGAACCGGGACTAGCGCCTTACGAGCAGTACTTC. This codes for CASSLGEPGLAPYEQYF.

This chain uses TRBV28 with TRBJ1-3, with 7 bases aligning to TRBD1. Trimming cost V 3 bases and J 4 bases; bases outside gene matches: 12. The CDR3 is made up of 17 amino acids. CDR1 and CDR2 from the germline V gene are MDHEN and SYDVKM. This CDR3 reads CASSLPPFGGQGNTIYF. CDR3 bases: TGTGCCAGCAGTTTGCCCCCGTTTGGGGGACAGGGAAACACCATATATTTT.

The chain has TRBV28 and TRBJ2-1; 9 nucleotides align to TRBD1. V lost 6 bases, J lost 4 bases, and 10 bases stayed unmatched. Germline lookup yields CDR1 MDHEN and CDR2 SYDVKM. The CDR3 loop spans 16 amino acids. CDR3 region: CASREAGTGSYNEQFF. Written as DNA, the CDR3 is TGTGCCAGCAGGGAAGCTGGGACAGGGTCATACAATGAGCAGTTCTTC.

The chain has TRBV7-9 and TRBJ1-2, with 7 bases aligning to TRBD1. V was clipped by 5 bases and J by 8 bases; unmatched bases: 8. The CDR3 sequence is 13 residues long. CDR1 SEHNR and CDR2 FQNEAQ come from the germline V gene (reference sequence). CDR3 bases: TGTGCCAGCAGCGGTGGGACAGTTGTAGGCTACACCTTC. Protein product: CASSGGTVVGYTF.

The chain is built from TRBV28 and TRBJ2-7, with 8 bases matching TRBD1. CDR1 and CDR2 from the germline V gene are MDHEN and SYDVKM. Trimming took 5 bases from V and 0 from J; bases not matched to a gene: 18. The CDR3 contains 19 residues. CDR3 in amino acids: CASSPMRQTGVGGSYEQYF. CDR3 DNA sequence: TGTGCCAGCAGTCCGATGCGACAGACAGGGGTTGGGGGCTCCTACGAGCAGTACTTC.

J is TRBJ1-2 and V is TRBV4-3; D is unresolved. In germline, CDR1 is LGHNA, CDR2 YSLEER. The length of the CDR3 is 15 residues. The V end lost 1 base, the J end lost 4 bases, and 13 bases lay between the germline ends. CDR3 sequence (DNA): TGCGCCAGCAGCCAAGGCGGGCCTCCCCTCTATGGCTACACCTTC. Translated: CASSQGGPPLYGYTF.

The rearrangement joins TRBV4-3 to TRBJ2-1, with a weak D call TRBD2 (6 bases). V lost 3 bases and J lost 6, with 15 bases in between. This CDR3 contains 15 residues. The germline gives CDR1 LGHNA, CDR2 YSLEER. The CDR3 DNA follows: TGCGCCAGCAGCCAGGCCACTAGCTTGGCCAATGAGCAGTTCTTC. Protein sequence: CASSQATSLANEQFF.